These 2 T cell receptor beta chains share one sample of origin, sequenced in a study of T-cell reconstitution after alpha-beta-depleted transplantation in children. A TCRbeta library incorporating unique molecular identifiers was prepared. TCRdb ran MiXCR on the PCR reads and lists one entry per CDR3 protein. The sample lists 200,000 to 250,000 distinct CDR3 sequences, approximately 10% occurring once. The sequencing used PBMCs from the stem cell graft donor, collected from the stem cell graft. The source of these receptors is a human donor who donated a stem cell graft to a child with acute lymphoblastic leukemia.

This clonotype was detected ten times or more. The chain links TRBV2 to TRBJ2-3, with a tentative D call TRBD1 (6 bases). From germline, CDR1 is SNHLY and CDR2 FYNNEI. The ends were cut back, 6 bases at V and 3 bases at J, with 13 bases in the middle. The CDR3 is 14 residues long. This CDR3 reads CASRNRVGTDTQYF. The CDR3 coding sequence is TGTGCCAGCAGAAACAGGGTGGGAACAGATACGCAGTATTTT.

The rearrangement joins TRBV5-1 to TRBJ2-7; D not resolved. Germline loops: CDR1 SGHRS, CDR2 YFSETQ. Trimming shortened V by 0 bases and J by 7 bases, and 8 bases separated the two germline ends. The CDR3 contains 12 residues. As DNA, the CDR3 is TGCGCCAGCAGCTTGGATAGTGATGAGCAGTACTTC. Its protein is CASSLDSDEQYF.